These T cell receptor beta chains were read from a single sample in a study of T cells in Graves' hyperthyroidism and ophthalmopathy. TCRdb re-analysed the multiplex PCR reads in MiXCR, keeping a single row per CDR3 protein. The sample carries about 210,000 distinct CDR3 sequences, under 20% recorded once. The sequenced sample was blood. These receptors all stem from a man in his forties or fifties with Graves' hyperthyroidism. The CDR3 runs from the conserved cysteine through the conserved F or W. Fields, in order: D gene, V gene, J gene, clone size, CDR3 protein, CDR3 DNA. The D gene is left open where the match is weak. Clone size is shown for a subset of rows, as once, few, many or a class of expanded clone.

.	TRBV7-2	TRBJ2-3	many	CASSTDRSTDTQYF	TGTGCCAGCAGCACTGACAGGAGCACAGATACGCAGTATTTT
.	TRBV12-3/TRBV12-4	TRBJ2-7	many	CASNQGARVGGKQYF	TGTGCCAGCAACCAGGGGGCGCGCGTGGGGGGGAAGCAGTACTTC
.	TRBV3-1	TRBJ1-3	few	CASSQTPGAGSGNTIYF	TGTGCCAGCAGCCAGACCCCGGGGGCAGGCTCCGGAAACACCATATATTTT
.	TRBV24-1	TRBJ2-2	many	CATSYSGTSTGELFF	TGTGCCACCTCCTACTCCGGGACCTCCACCGGGGAGCTGTTTTTT
TRBD2	TRBV6-2/TRBV6-3	TRBJ2-1	many	CASSRGLTSGLNEQFF	TGTGCCAGCAGTAGGGGCCTGACTAGCGGGCTGAATGAGCAGTTCTTC
.	TRBV5-1	TRBJ1-2	.	CASSLVGQIGYTF	TGCGCCAGCAGCTTGGTTGGACAGATTGGCTACACCTTC
.	TRBV18	TRBJ1-4	few	CASSGNQLKNEKLFF	TGTGCCAGCTCCGGCAATCAACTAAAAAATGAAAAACTGTTTTTT
TRBD1	TRBV2	TRBJ2-3	many	CASRRQGAGDTQYF	TGTGCCAGCAGAAGACAGGGGGCAGGAGATACGCAGTATTTT
TRBD2	TRBV10-3	TRBJ2-7	.	CAISEPGTSPSRYYEQYF	TGTGCCATCAGTGAGCCAGGGACTAGCCCATCCCGATACTACGAGCAGTACTTC
.	TRBV5-1	TRBJ1-1	many	CASSAGGTLNTEAFF	TGCGCCAGCAGCGCCGGTGGCACCTTGAACACTGAAGCTTTCTTT
.	TRBV20-1	TRBJ1-5	many	CSARGGSNQPQHF	TGCAGTGCTAGAGGGGGTAGCAATCAGCCCCAGCATTTT
.	TRBV7-9	TRBJ2-5	many	CASSLFKETQYF	TGTGCCAGCAGCTTATTCAAGGAGACCCAGTACTTC
TRBD1	TRBV7-2	TRBJ2-1	.	CASSARQGADEQFF	TGTGCCAGCAGCGCTCGACAGGGGGCTGATGAGCAGTTCTTC
.	TRBV7-9	TRBJ2-7	many	CASSFPTETYEQYF	TGTGCCAGCAGCTTTCCGACTGAAACCTACGAGCAGTACTTC
TRBD1	TRBV7-9	TRBJ1-1	few	CASSIGGIKNTEAFF	TGTGCCAGTAGTATAGGGGGCATAAAGAACACTGAAGCTTTCTTT
TRBD2	TRBV6-6	TRBJ2-7	many	CASSYLGGQDEQYF	TGTGCCAGCAGTTACTTGGGAGGGCAGGACGAGCAGTACTTC
.	TRBV30	TRBJ2-2	many	CAWSPGTNTGELFF	TGTGCCTGGAGCCCCGGGACGAACACCGGGGAGCTGTTTTTT
.	TRBV28	TRBJ2-7	.	CASGVDYEQYF	TGTGCCAGTGGAGTGGACTACGAGCAGTACTTC
TRBD1	TRBV20-1	TRBJ1-2	many	CSALTGGSLYGYTF	TGCAGTGCGCTGACAGGGGGCAGCCTCTATGGCTACACCTTC
.	TRBV5-1	TRBJ1-1	many	CASSPGLLKVNTEAFF	TGCGCCAGCAGCCCGGGACTCCTAAAGGTGAACACTGAAGCTTTCTTT
.	TRBV18	TRBJ1-3	many	CASTETGYGNTIYF	TGTGCCAGCACCGAAACAGGGTACGGAAACACCATATATTTT
.	TRBV5-1	TRBJ2-1	.	CASSLVGDWSSYNEQFF	TGCGCCAGCAGCTTGGTTGGAGACTGGAGCTCCTACAATGAGCAGTTCTTC
.	TRBV20-1	TRBJ2-3	few	CSSRVGWGPLLRDTQYF	TGCAGTTCACGTGTAGGCTGGGGGCCCCTGTTGAGAGATACGCAGTATTTT
.	TRBV20-1	TRBJ2-3	many	CSASAPTGLEDSDTQYF	TGCAGTGCTAGCGCACCTACAGGGCTCGAAGATTCAGATACGCAGTATTTT
.	TRBV7-6	TRBJ2-1	.	CASSEEGTVYEQFF	TGTGCCAGCAGCGAAGAGGGCACCGTCTATGAGCAGTTCTTC
.	TRBV7-9	TRBJ1-5	.	CASSFHERQPRHF	TGTGCCAGCAGCTTCCACGAACGTCAGCCCCGGCATTTT
.	TRBV7-9	TRBJ2-7	many	CASSLEGGAPNEQYF	TGTGCCAGCAGCTTAGAAGGGGGGGCGCCGAACGAGCAGTACTTC
.	TRBV24-1	TRBJ2-1	many	CATSDAGGGRDNEQFF	TGTGCCACCAGTGATGCTGGGGGCGGGAGAGACAATGAGCAGTTCTTC
.	TRBV11-1	TRBJ1-1	many	CASSTQGTYEAFF	TGTGCCAGCAGCACCCAAGGGACATATGAAGCTTTCTTT
.	TRBV11-2	TRBJ2-3	many	CASSREPYTDTQYF	TGTGCCAGCAGCCGGGAACCTTACACAGATACGCAGTATTTT
TRBD1	TRBV5-1	TRBJ1-4	many	CASSRGTGVYEKLFF	TGCGCCAGCAGCCGCGGGACAGGTGTTTATGAAAAACTGTTTTTT
TRBD2	TRBV29-1	TRBJ2-7	.	CSVISSGRGYEQYF	TGCAGCGTTATCTCCAGCGGGAGAGGGTACGAGCAGTACTTC
.	TRBV20-1	TRBJ2-1	.	CSAPYNEQFF	TGCAGTGCCCCCTACAATGAGCAGTTCTTC
TRBD1	TRBV24-1	TRBJ2-1	few	CATSDPGQGEFF	TGTGCCACCAGTGACCCCGGACAGGGAGAGTTCTTC
TRBD2	TRBV24-1	TRBJ2-1	few	CATSGGASGINEQFF	TGTGCCACCAGTGGCGGGGCTAGCGGGATCAATGAGCAGTTCTTC
TRBD2	TRBV20-1	TRBJ2-1	.	CSAPVRAGGPHEQFF	TGCAGTGCTCCAGTTAGGGCGGGAGGGCCCCATGAGCAGTTCTTC